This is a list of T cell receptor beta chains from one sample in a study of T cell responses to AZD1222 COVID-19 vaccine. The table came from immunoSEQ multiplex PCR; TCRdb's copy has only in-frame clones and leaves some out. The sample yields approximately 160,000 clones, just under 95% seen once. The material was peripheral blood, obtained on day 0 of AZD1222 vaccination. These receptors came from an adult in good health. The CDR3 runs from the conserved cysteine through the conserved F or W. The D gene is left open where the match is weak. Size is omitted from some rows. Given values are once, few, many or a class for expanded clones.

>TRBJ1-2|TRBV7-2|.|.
TGTGCCAGCAGCTTGCAGGGGCGTGGATCAGGCTATGGCTACACCTTC
CASSLQGRGSGYGYTF
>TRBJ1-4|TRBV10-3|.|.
TGTGCCATCAGTGAGGACCAGGAAAAACTGTTTTTT
CAISEDQEKLFF
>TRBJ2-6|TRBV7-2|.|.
TGTGCCAGCAGCCCACTCGGAGGGGCTGGGGCCAACGTCCTGACTTTC
CASSPLGGAGANVLTF
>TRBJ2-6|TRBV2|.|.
TGTGCCAGCAGTACGGGTAGGCTCTCTGGGGCCAACGTCCTGACTTTC
CASSTGRLSGANVLTF
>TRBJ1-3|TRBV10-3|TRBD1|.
TGTGCCATCAGCCCCGACAGGGTTTCTGGAAACACCATATATTTT
CAISPDRVSGNTIYF
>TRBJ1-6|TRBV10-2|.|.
TGCGCCAGCAGTGACGGACCCGTCTATAATTCACCCCTCCACTTT
CASSDGPVYNSPLHF
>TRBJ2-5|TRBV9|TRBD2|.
TGTGCCAGCAGCTTGGGACTAGCGGAACAAGAGACCCAGTACTTC
CASSLGLAEQETQYF
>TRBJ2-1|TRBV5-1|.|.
TGCGCCAGCAGCTTGTACCCGACAGGCTACAATGAGCAGTTCTTC
CASSLYPTGYNEQFF
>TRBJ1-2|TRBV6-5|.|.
TGTGCCAGCAGTTACTCGGGTAGGGTCAACTATGGCTACACCTTC
CASSYSGRVNYGYTF
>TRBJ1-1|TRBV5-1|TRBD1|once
TGCGCCAGCAGCTTCACCTTTGGACAGGGAGAAGCTTTCTTT
CASSFTFGQGEAFF
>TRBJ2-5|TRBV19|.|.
TGTGCCAGTAGTATAGATCCTTTGAGAGAGACCCAGTACTTC
CASSIDPLRETQYF
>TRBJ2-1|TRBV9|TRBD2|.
TGTGCCAGCAGCGTCAGCGGGGGGCCCTCCTACAATGAGCAGTTCTTC
CASSVSGGPSYNEQFF
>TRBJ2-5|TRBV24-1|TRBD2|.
TGTGCCTCCACCCCGGTGTTAGCGGGGGGAGAGACCCAGTACTTC
CASTPVLAGGETQYF
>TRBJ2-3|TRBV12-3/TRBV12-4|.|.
TGTGCCAGCAGTAAACTTCCTAGGCAGTATTTT
CASSKLPRQYF